Given below is one T cell receptor beta chain in context. Regions amplified from RNA transcripts were the TCR beta CDR3 regions. HTBI primers were the set used in a first-round RT-PCR of the TCR CDR3. TCRdb reprocessed the multiplex PCR reads with MiXCR, giving one entry per CDR3 protein. The sample includes 250,000 or so distinct CDR3 sequences, roughly 15% seen only once; the top ten take 30% to 35%. The source of the sample is a study of T cells in Graves' hyperthyroidism and ophthalmopathy. The PBMCs had their origin in approximately 10 ml of fresh peripheral blood. Germline CDR1 reads KGHDR; CDR2 reads SFDVKD. V was shortened by 3 bases and J by 6 bases, with 19 bases between the two germline ends. The CDR3 contains 16 residues.

The receptor comes from a woman aged 45-65 years with Graves' hyperthyroidism that later progressed to Graves' ophthalmopathy. The sequenced sample was blood. This chain uses TRBV24-1 with TRBJ1-2, with TRBD1 as a possible D gene (6 bases). Here the CDR3 reads CATSDNMGGYPHGYTF. CDR3 sequence (DNA): TGTGCCACCAGTGATAACATGGGGGGCTATCCTCATGGCTACACCTTC.